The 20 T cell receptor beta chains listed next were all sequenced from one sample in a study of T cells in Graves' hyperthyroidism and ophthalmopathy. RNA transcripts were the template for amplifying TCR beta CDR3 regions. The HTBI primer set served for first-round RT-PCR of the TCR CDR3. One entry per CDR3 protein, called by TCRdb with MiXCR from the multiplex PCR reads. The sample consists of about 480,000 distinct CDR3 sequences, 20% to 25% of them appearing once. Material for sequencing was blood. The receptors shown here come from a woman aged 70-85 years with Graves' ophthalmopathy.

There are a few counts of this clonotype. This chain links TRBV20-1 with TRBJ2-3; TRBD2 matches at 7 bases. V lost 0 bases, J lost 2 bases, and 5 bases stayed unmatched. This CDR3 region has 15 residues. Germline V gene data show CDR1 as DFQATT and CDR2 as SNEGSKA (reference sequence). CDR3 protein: CSARELLANTDTQYF. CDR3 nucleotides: TGCAGTGCTAGAGAGTTACTAGCGAACACAGATACGCAGTATTTT.

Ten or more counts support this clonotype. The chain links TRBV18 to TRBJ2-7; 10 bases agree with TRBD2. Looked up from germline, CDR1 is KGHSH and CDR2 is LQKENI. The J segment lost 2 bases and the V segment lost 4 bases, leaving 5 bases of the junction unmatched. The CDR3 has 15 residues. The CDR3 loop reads CASSHTSGNPYEQYF. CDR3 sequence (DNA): TGTGCCAGCTCACATACTAGCGGGAACCCCTACGAGCAGTACTTC.

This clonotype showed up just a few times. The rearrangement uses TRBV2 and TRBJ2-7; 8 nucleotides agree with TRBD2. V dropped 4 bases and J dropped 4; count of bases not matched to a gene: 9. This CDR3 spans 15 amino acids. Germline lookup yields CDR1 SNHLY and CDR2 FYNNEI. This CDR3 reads CASSGSSGRIYEQYF. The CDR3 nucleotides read TGTGCCAGCAGTGGGTCAAGCGGGAGAATATACGAGCAGTACTTC.

The CDR3 nucleotides are TGCGCCAGCAGGACCTCCATGGGATACAATGAGCAGTTCTTC. Translation: CASRTSMGYNEQFF. J is TRBJ2-1 and V is TRBV5-1; D is undetermined. Germline V gene lookup returns CDR1 SGHRS and CDR2 YFSETQ. The CDR3 has 14 residues. V was clipped by 5 bases and J by 4 bases, with 13 bases between them.

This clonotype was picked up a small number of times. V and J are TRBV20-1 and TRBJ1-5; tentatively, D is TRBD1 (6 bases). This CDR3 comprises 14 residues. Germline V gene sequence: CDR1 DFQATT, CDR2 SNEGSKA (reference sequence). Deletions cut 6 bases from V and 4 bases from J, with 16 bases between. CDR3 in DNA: TGCAGTGCATCTGGACAGCTAGCGAATCAGCCCCAGCATTTT. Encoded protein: CSASGQLANQPQHF.

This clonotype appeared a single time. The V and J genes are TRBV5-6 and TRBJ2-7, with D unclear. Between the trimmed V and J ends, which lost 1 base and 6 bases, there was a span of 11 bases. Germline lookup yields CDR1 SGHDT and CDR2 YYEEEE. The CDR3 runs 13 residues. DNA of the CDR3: TGTGCCAGCAGCTTGCCCCTAGGAAGCGAGCAGTACTTC. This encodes CASSLPLGSEQYF.

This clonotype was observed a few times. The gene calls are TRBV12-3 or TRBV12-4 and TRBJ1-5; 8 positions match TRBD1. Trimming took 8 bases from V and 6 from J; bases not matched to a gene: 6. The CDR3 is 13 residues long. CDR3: CASGQGRGQPQHF. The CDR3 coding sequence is TGTGCCAGCGGACAGGGTCGGGGTCAGCCCCAGCATTTT.

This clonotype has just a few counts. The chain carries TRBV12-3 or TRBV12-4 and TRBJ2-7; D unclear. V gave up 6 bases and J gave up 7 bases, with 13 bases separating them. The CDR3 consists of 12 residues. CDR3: CASSSYGAEQYF. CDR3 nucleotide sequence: TGTGCCAGCAGCTCGTATGGTGCGGAGCAGTACTTC.

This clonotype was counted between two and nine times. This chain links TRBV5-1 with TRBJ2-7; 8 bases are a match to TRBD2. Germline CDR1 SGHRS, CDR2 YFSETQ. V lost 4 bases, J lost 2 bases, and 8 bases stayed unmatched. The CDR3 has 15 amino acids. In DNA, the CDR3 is TGCGCCAGCAGCATAAAACTAGCGGCAGCCTACGAGCAGTACTTC. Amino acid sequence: CASSIKLAAAYEQYF.

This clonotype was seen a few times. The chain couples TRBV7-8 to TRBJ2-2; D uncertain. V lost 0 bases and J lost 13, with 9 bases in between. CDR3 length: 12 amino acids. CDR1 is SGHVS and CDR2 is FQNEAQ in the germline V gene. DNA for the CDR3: TGTGCCAGCAGCTTAGCGCCCGAACCGCTGTTTTTT. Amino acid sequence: CASSLAPEPLFF.

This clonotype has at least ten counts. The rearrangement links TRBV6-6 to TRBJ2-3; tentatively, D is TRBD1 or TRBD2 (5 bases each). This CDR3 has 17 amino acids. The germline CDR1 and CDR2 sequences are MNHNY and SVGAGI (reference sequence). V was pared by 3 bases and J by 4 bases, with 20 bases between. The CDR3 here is CASSYRGQTSYADTQYF. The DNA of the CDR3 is TGTGCCAGCAGTTATCGGGGCCAAACGTCGTACGCAGATACGCAGTATTTT.

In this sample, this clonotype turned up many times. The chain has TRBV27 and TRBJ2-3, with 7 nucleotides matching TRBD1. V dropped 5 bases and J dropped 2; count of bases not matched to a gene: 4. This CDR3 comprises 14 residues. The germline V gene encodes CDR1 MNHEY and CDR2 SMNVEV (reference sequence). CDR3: CASSLGTATDTQYF. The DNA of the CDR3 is TGTGCCAGCAGTCTTGGGACAGCCACAGATACGCAGTATTTT.

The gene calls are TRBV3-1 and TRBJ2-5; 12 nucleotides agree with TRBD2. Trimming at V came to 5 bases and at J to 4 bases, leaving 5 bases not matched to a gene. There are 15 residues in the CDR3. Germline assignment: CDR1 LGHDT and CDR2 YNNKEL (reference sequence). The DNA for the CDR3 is TGTGCCAGCAGCTACCCGGGACTAGCGGGAGAGACCCAGTACTTC. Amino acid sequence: CASSYPGLAGETQYF.

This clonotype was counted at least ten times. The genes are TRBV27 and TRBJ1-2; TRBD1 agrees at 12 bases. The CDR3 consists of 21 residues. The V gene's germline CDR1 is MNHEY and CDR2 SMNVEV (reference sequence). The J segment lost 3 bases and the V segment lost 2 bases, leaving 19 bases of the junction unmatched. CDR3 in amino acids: CASSLRRTISGQGAVYYGYTF. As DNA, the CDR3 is TGTGCCAGCAGTTTAAGGAGAACCATTTCGGGACAGGGGGCTGTCTACTATGGCTACACCTTC.

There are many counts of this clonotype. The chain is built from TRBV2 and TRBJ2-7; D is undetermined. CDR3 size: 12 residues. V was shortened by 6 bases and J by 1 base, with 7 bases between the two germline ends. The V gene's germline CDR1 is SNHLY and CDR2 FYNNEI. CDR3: CASRSTSYEQYF. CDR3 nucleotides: TGTGCCAGCAGGAGTACTTCCTACGAGCAGTACTTC.

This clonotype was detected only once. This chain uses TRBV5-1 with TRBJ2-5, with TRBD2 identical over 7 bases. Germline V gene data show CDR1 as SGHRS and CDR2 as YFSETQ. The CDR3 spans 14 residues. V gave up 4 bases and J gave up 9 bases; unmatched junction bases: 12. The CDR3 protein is CASSATGLSSAQYF. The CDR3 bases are TGCGCCAGCAGCGCAACGGGACTATCCTCAGCCCAGTACTTC.

The CDR3 DNA reads as TGCAGCGTTGAACTGGCGGGAGGGAACACCGGGGAGCTGTTTTTT. This gives the protein CSVELAGGNTGELFF. The V and J genes are TRBV29-1 and TRBJ2-2; 8 bases fit TRBD2. With 2 bases clipped from V and 1 base from J, the junction kept 3 bases outside the gene matches. The CDR3 spans 15 residues. Looked up from germline, CDR1 is SQVTM and CDR2 is ANQGSEA.

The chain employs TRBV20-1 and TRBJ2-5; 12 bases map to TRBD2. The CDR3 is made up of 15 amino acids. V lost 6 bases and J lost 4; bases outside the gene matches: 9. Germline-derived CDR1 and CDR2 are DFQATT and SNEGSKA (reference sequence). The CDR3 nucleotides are TGCAGTGCCCCGACTAGCGGGAGAACTACAGAGACCCAGTACTTC. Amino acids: CSAPTSGRTTETQYF.

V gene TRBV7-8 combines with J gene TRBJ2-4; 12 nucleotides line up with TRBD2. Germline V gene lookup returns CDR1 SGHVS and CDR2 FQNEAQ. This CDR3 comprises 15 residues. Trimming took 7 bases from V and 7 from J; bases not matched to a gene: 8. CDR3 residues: CASTKTSGSRNIQYF. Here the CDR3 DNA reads TGTGCCAGCACCAAGACTAGCGGGAGTCGGAACATTCAGTACTTC.

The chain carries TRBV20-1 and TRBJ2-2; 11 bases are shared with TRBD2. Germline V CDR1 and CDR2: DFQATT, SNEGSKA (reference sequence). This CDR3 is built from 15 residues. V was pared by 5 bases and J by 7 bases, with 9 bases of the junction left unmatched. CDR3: CSAPSSGRLNGELFF. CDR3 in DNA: TGCAGTGCTCCTTCTAGCGGGAGGTTGAACGGGGAGCTGTTTTTT.